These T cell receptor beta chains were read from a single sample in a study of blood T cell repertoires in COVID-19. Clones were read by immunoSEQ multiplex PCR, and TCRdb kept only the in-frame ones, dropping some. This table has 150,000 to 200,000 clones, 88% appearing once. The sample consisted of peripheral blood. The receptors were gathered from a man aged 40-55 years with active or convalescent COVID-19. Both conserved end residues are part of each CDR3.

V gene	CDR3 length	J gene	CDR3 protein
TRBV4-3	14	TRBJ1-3	CASSLRVNGNTIYF
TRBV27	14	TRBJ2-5	CASSLLAEGETQYF
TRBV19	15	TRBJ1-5	CASSMPDRAGQPQHF
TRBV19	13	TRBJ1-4	CASSIGLREKLFF
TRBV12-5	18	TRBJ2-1	CASGLVQGQTSSYNEQFF
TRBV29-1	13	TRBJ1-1	CSAVGQARAEAFF
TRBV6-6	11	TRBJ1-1	CASIGQGEAFF
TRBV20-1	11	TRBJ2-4	CSAGQKNIQYF
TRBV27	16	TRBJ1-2	CASSLFGRGQGYGYTF
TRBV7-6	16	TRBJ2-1	CASSLVAGNAYNEQFF
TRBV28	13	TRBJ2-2	CASTTANTGELFF
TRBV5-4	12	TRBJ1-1	CASSFAGTEAFF
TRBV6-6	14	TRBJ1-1	CASFTTPMNTEAFF